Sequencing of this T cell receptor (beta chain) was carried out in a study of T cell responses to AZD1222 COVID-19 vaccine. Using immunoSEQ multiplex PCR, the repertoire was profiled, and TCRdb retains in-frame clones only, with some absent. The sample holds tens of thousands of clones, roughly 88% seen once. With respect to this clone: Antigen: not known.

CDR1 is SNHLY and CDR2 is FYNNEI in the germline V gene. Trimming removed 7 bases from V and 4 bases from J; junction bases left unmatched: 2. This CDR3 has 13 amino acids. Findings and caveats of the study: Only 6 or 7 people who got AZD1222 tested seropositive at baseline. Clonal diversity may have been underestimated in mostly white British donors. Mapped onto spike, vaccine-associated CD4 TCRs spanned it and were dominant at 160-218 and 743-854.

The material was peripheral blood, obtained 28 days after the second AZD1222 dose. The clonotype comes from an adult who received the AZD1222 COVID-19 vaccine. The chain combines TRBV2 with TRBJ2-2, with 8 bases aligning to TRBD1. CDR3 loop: CASKTGGTGELFF. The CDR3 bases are TGTGCCAGCAAAACAGGGGGCACCGGGGAGCTGTTTTTT.